The text below deals with one TCR beta chain. Its specificity is not known. MiXCR was run by TCRdb on the 5' RACE reads, yielding one entry per CDR3 protein. This sample yields approximately 580,000 distinct CDR3 sequences, of which about 15% are seen a single time; roughly 17% belongs to the top ten. The V and J ends lost 0 bases and 7 bases respectively, with 13 bases between them. The CDR3 sequence is 15 residues long. CDR1 is LGHNA and CDR2 is YNFKEQ in the germline V gene. This entry belongs to a study of T cells after yellow fever vaccination. Study information: Fractions with few cells were prepared using SMART-Seq v4 Ultra Low Input.

Study-level points and caveats: Abundant clonotypes (contaminants from the bulk population) could be present in FACS-sorted repertoires. The appearance of a small share of clonotypes in both CD4 and CD8 compartments was observed.

The receptor was derived from a man between 18 and 35 years old who received the YFV17D yellow fever vaccine. The chain recombines TRBV4-2 with TRBJ1-5; D is undetermined. The source material was PBMCs, sampled 5 days after the first yellow fever vaccination. CDR3 protein: CASSQEGLPNQPQHF. CDR3 sequence (DNA): TGTGCCAGCAGCCAAGAAGGCCTCCCAAACCAGCCCCAGCATTTT.